The 24 T cell receptor beta chains given below trace back to one sample, sequenced in a study of CD8+CD57+ T cells in acquired aplastic anemia. All patients picked for sequencing had shown, by flow cytometry, an expansion of CD8+CD57+ cells. Template material for TCR beta VDJ and CDR3 profiling consisted of genomic DNA. One entry per CDR3 protein results from TCRdb running MiXCR on the reads. This sample has over 150,000 distinct CDR3 sequences, with around half found just once. Sequencing input: sorted CD4+, CD8+, or CD8+CD57+ T cells (not recorded which) from PBMCs. The receptors here all came from a human donor with aplastic anemia.

Notes on this clonotype: As the CDR3 is not closed by the conserved phenylalanine or tryptophan, this likely results from a read error. This chain links TRBV10-3 with TRBJ1-1, with a possible D match to TRBD1 (5 bases). CDR1 is ENHRY, CDR2 SYGVKD, per germline. This CDR3 comprises 13 residues. The V and J ends lost 10 bases and 1 base respectively, with 13 bases between them. DNA for the CDR3: TGTGCCACCCAAGGGGTGAGGAACACTGAAGCTTTCCTT. Translating gives CATQGVRNTEAFL.

With regard to this clonotype: This may arise from a read error, as a much more abundant clone is one base away. This rearrangement joins TRBV12-3 or TRBV12-4 to TRBJ1-2; no clear D. Trimming took off 0 bases at V and 3 bases at J, with 2 bases between the two ends. There are 12 residues in the CDR3. Written as DNA, the CDR3 is TGTGCCAGCAGTTTAGCATACTATGGCTACACCTTC. Translation gives CASSLAYYGYTF.

The genes are TRBV4-2 and TRBJ1-6; 8 nucleotides agree with TRBD1. Germline V gene data show CDR1 as LGHNA and CDR2 as YNFKEQ. The length of the CDR3 is 16 residues. V lost 0 bases and J lost 7; bases outside the gene matches: 5. CDR3 protein: CASSQEWDRNNSPLHF. The CDR3 region has the DNA TGTGCCAGCAGCCAAGAGTGGGACAGGAACAATTCACCCCTCCACTTT.

This clonotype has more than one count but fewer than ten. V and J are TRBV6-1 and TRBJ1-4, with a tentative D call TRBD1 (5 bases). V lost 4 bases and J 8 bases, leaving 14 bases between the germline ends. The germline V gene encodes CDR1 MNHNS and CDR2 SASEGT. This CDR3 comprises 14 residues. CDR3 nucleotides: TGTGCCAGCAGTGCCTGGGGCGGGGAGGAAAAACTGTTTTTT. Amino acids: CASSAWGGEEKLFF.

For this clonotype: A clone one base away is much larger, so this may be a read error. Because it lacks the conserved phenylalanine or tryptophan at the end, this CDR3 is likely a read error. In DNA form, the CDR3 reads TGTGCCAGCAGGACTAGCGGGGCGCCCTACGAGCAGTACCTC. Protein product: CASRTSGAPYEQYL. The chain combines TRBV28 with TRBJ2-7; 11 bases align to TRBD2. The CDR3 totals 14 residues. V dropped 6 bases and J dropped 2; count of bases not matched to a gene: 3. In germline, CDR1 is MDHEN, CDR2 SYDVKM.

This clonotype has a handful of counts. The chain combines TRBV6-2 or TRBV6-3 with TRBJ1-1, with 8 nucleotides matching TRBD1. This CDR3 spans 15 amino acids. J gave up 5 bases and V 5 bases, and 10 bases lay outside the gene matches. Germline values: CDR1 MNHEY, CDR2 SVGEGT. CDR3 protein: CASSDFGQGGTEAFF. Written as DNA, the CDR3 is TGTGCCAGCAGTGACTTCGGACAGGGAGGAACTGAAGCTTTCTTT.

This clonotype has ten or more counts. This chain connects TRBV11-3 to TRBJ2-1; D could derive from TRBD1 or TRBD2 (5 bases each). Germline V lookup: CDR1 SGHNT, CDR2 YENEEA. This CDR3 region has 11 residues. The ends were cut back, 10 bases at V and 6 bases at J, with 10 bases in the middle. The DNA for the CDR3 is TGTGCCACGGGGCTGACCAATGAGCAGTTCTTC. This encodes CATGLTNEQFF.

Of note for this clonotype: It may be a read error: a sequence one base away is much more abundant. The chain uses TRBV27 and TRBJ2-3; 9 bases align to TRBD1. The CDR3 sequence is 15 residues long. Germline CDR1 and CDR2: MNHEY and SMNVEV (reference sequence). Here the CDR3 reads CASSWGTGHTDTRYF. In nucleotides, the CDR3 is TGTGCCAGCAGTTGGGGGACAGGGCACACAGATACGCGGTATTTT.

This sequence joins TRBV29-1 and TRBJ1-1; D unresolved. Looked up from germline, CDR1 is SQVTM and CDR2 is ANQGSEA. Trimming removed 7 bases from V and 5 bases from J, with 17 bases in between. The CDR3 runs 13 residues. The CDR3 DNA is TGCAGCGGTCGGATGGGTCGCGAGACTGAAGCTTTCTTT. Amino acid sequence: CSGRMGRETEAFF.

The DNA for the CDR3 is TGTGCCAGCAGCGGCCCAGGGGGCCGAACAGATACGCAGTATTTT. Amino acid sequence: CASSGPGGRTDTQYF. The V call is TRBV9, the J call TRBJ2-3, with 8 bases matching TRBD1. Germline V gene sequence: CDR1 SGDLS, CDR2 YYNGEE. The CDR3 covers 15 residues. The J segment lost 3 bases and the V segment lost 3 bases, leaving 6 bases of the junction unmatched.

V and J are TRBV29-1 and TRBJ1-2; D gene unclear. CDR3 length: 14 residues. Germline loops: CDR1 SQVTM, CDR2 ANQGSEA. Trimming cost V 3 bases and J 2 bases, with 13 bases left between them. This CDR3 reads CSVEAVLLNYGYTF. The DNA for the CDR3 is TGCAGCGTTGAGGCGGTCCTACTAAACTATGGCTACACCTTC.

On this clonotype itself: A read error may produce the germline difference seen at one junction end. The J gene is TRBJ1-1, the V gene TRBV7-2; D unresolved. The CDR3 covers 14 residues. The germline V gene has CDR1 SGHTA and CDR2 FQGNSA. The CDR3 nucleotides read TGTGCCAGCAGACCTGACGGACTGAACACTGACGCTTTCTTT. It encodes CASRPDGLNTDAFF.

This clonotype came up once. A much more abundant neighbour one base away suggests this may be a read error. The V gene is TRBV4-3, the J gene TRBJ2-6; tentatively, D is TRBD2 (5 bases). This CDR3 spans 17 amino acids. Germline CDR1 is LGHNA and CDR2 is YSLEER. The V end lost 1 base, the J end lost 1 base, and 11 bases lay between the germline ends. DNA for the CDR3: TGCGCCAGCAGCCAAGGGTCGGGGATTTCTGGGGCCAACGTCCTGACTTTC. Translating gives CASSQGSGISGANVLTF.

This clonotype came up many times. The chain carries TRBV7-8 and TRBJ1-4, with D possibly matching TRBD1 (5 bases). The CDR3 contains 15 residues. V gave up 5 bases and J gave up 3 bases, with 13 bases separating them. CDR1 and CDR2 (germline): SGHVS, FQNEAQ. CDR3 sequence (DNA): TGTGCCAGCAGCGGAAGTGCCAGGGCTAATGAAAAACTGTTTTTT. As protein: CASSGSARANEKLFF.

Many counts were recorded for this clonotype. The chain is built from TRBV6-5 and TRBJ1-5, with D hard to call. Trimming cost V 2 bases and J 5 bases, with 10 bases left between them. The CDR3 covers 14 residues. CDR1 is MNHEY, CDR2 SVGAGI, per germline. CDR3 residues: CASSYPADYQPQHF. The CDR3 coding sequence is TGTGCCAGCAGTTACCCCGCAGATTATCAGCCCCAGCATTTT.

The rearrangement links TRBV11-1 to TRBJ2-1, with TRBD2 matching 9 bases. Trimming took 6 bases from V and 0 from J; bases not matched to a gene: 15. The CDR3 contains 19 residues. CDR1 is SGHAT, CDR2 FQDESV, per germline (reference sequence). In DNA, the CDR3 is TGTGCCAGCAGGCTAGCGGGGAAAGCGGGGGGAACCTCCTACAATGAGCAGTTCTTC. Its translation is CASRLAGKAGGTSYNEQFF.

This clonotype has a handful of counts. V gene TRBV25-1 combines with J gene TRBJ1-6; 8 bases agree with TRBD1. This CDR3 has 14 amino acids. After removal of 4 bases from V and 6 bases from J, the junction contained 2 bases not matched to a gene. The V gene's germline CDR1 is MGHDK and CDR2 SYGVNS. The chain's CDR3 is CASSADRGNSPLHF. CDR3 DNA: TGTGCCAGCAGTGCCGACAGGGGTAATTCACCCCTCCACTTT.

J is TRBJ1-2 and V is TRBV12-3 or TRBV12-4, with a possible D match to TRBD1 (5 bases). Trimming shortened V by 3 bases and J by 5 bases, and 10 bases separated the two germline ends. This CDR3 has 13 amino acids. As DNA, the CDR3 is TGTGCCAGCAGTTTCCAGGCAGGGTATGGCTACACCTTC. Its translation: CASSFQAGYGYTF.

The V gene is TRBV5-1, the J gene TRBJ1-4; 10 positions agree with TRBD1. In germline, CDR1 is SGHRS, CDR2 YFSETQ. Losses at the gene ends were 4 bases for V and 5 bases for J; bases not matched to a gene: 5. This CDR3 is built from 15 residues. In DNA form, the CDR3 reads TGCGCCAGCAGCAGACGGACAGGGGGGAATGAAAAACTGTTTTTT. This gives the protein CASSRRTGGNEKLFF.

The chain's CDR3 is CASSGGGTNYGYTF. In nucleotides, the CDR3 is TGTGCCAGCAGTGGGGGCGGAACTAACTATGGCTACACCTTC. The J gene is TRBJ1-2, the V gene TRBV2; D is perhaps TRBD1 (5 bases). V shed 4 bases and J shed 0 bases, with 9 bases lying between them. Germline V gene data show CDR1 as SNHLY and CDR2 as FYNNEI. This CDR3 region has 14 residues.

On this clonotype itself: Its ends do not fully match the called genes, so a read error is possible. The V and J genes are TRBV7-2 and TRBJ2-7; 7 positions agree with TRBD1. From germline, CDR1 is SGHTA and CDR2 FQGNSA. The CDR3 spans 14 residues. Here the CDR3 reads CASSAWDSRYEQYF. CDR3 in DNA: TGCGCCAGCAGCGCATGGGACAGTCGCTACGAGCAGTACTTC.

This clonotype was detected ten times or more. The chain links TRBV19 to TRBJ2-3; no definite D call. The CDR3 covers 12 residues. CDR1 is LNHDA, CDR2 SQIVND, per germline (reference sequence). Trimming left V 9 bases short and J 6 bases short, with 13 bases between. CDR3 sequence reads: CASGVRRDTQYF. The CDR3 region has the DNA TGTGCCAGCGGAGTGAGACGGGATACGCAGTATTTT.

The genes are TRBV10-3 and TRBJ2-1; no clear D gene. The germline CDR1 and CDR2 sequences are ENHRY and SYGVKD. CDR3 length: 16 residues. Trimming stripped 0 bases from V and 0 bases from J, with 9 bases between. CDR3 bases: TGTGCCATCAGTGAGTCGACGAGGAGCTCCTACAATGAGCAGTTCTTC. This gives the protein CAISESTRSSYNEQFF.

This clonotype came up a few times. The chain carries TRBV28 and TRBJ2-5, with D perhaps TRBD2 (5 bases). This CDR3 is 15 amino acids long. Germline CDR1 and CDR2: MDHEN and SYDVKM. V lost 4 bases and J lost 4, with 16 bases in between. This CDR3 is CASSSPGEPGETQYF. CDR3 bases: TGTGCCAGCAGTTCCCCTGGGGAGCCCGGAGAGACCCAGTACTTC.